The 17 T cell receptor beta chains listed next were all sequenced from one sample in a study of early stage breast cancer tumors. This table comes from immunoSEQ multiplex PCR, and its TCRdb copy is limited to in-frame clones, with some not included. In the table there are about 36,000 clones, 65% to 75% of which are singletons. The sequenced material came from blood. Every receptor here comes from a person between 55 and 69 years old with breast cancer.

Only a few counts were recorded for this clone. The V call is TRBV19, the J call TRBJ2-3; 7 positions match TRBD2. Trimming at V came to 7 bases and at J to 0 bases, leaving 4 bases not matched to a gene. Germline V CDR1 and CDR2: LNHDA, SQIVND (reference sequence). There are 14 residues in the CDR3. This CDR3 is CASKERGSTDTQYF. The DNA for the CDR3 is TGTGCCAGTAAGGAGCGGGGTAGCACAGATACGCAGTATTTT.

CDR3 in amino acids: CASSLGANTEAFF. The CDR3 DNA follows: TGTGCCAGCAGCTTAGGGGCTAACACTGAAGCTTTCTTT. The genes are TRBV11-2 and TRBJ1-1; D is unclear. The V end lost 1 base, the J end lost 2 bases, and 5 bases lay between the germline ends. CDR3 length: 13 residues. Germline CDR1 reads SGHAT; CDR2 reads FQNNGV.

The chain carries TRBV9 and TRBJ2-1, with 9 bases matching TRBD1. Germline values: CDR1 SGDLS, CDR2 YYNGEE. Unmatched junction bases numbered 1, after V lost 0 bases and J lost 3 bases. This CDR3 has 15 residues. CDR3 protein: CASSVVTGGYNEQFF. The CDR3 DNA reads TGTGCCAGCAGCGTAGTGACAGGGGGCTACAATGAGCAGTTCTTC.

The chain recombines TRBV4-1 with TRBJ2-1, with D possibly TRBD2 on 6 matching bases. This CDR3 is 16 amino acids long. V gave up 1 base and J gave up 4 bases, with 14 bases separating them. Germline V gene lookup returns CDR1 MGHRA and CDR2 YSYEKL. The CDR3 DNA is TGCGCCAGCAGCCAAGTGTGGGACTCGAGATACAATGAGCAGTTCTTC. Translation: CASSQVWDSRYNEQFF.

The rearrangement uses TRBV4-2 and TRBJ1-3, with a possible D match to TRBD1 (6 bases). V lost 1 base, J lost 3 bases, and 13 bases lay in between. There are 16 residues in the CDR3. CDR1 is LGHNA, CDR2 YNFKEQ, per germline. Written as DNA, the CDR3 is TGTGCCAGCAGCCAAGTTGGGGGGGCGAGTGGAAACACCATATATTTT. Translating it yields CASSQVGGASGNTIYF.

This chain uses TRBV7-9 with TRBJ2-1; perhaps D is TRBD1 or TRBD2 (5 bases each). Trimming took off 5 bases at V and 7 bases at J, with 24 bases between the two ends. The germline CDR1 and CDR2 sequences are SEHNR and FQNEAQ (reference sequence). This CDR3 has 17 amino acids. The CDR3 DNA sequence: TGTGCCAGCAGCAGCACCAGGCGAGGGGCCGTTATGAATGAGCAGTTCTTC. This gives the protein CASSSTRRGAVMNEQFF.

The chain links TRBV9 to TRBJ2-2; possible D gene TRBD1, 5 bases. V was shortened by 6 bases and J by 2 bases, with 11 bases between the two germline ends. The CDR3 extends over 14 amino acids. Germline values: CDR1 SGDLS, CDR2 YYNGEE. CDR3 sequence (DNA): TGTGCCAGCAATCAAAGGGGCAACACCGGGGAGCTGTTTTTT. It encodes CASNQRGNTGELFF.

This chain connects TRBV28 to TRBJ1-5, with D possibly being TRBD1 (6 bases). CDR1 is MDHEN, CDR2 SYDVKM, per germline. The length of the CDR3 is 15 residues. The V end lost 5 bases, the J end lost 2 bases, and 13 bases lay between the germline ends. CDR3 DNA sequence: TGTGCCAGCAGTGCGACAGGCAAGGGCAATCAGCCCCAGCATTTT. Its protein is CASSATGKGNQPQHF.

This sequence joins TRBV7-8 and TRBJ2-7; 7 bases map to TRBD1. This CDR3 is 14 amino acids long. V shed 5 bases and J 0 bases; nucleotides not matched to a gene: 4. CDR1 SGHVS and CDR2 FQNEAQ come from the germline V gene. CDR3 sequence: CASSNRDSSYEQYF. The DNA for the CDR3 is TGTGCCAGCAGCAACCGGGACAGCTCCTACGAGCAGTACTTC.

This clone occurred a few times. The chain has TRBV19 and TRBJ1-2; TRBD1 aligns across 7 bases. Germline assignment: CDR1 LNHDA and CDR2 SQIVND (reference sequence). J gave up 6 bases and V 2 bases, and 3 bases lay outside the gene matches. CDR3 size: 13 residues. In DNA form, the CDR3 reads TGTGCCAGTAGTATACGAGGGGGCAATGGCTACACCTTC. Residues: CASSIRGGNGYTF.

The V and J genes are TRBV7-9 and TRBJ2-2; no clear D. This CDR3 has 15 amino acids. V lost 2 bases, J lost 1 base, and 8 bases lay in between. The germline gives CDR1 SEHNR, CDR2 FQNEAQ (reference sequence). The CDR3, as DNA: TGTGCCAGCAGCTTAAACGGATTGAACACCGGGGAGCTGTTTTTT. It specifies CASSLNGLNTGELFF.

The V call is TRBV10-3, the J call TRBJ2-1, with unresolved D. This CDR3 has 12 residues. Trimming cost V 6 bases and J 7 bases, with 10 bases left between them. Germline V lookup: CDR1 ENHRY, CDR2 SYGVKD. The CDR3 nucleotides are TGTGCCATCAGCCAGGTCGCGAATGAGCAGTTCTTC. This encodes CAISQVANEQFF.

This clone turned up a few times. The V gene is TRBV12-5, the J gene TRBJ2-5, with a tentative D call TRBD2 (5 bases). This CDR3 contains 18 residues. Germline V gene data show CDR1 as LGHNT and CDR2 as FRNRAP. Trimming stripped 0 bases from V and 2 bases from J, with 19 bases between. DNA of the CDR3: TGTGCTAGTGGTTTGGTATACGAGGGTCCCCCTAAACAAGAGACCCAGTACTTC. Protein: CASGLVYEGPPKQETQYF.

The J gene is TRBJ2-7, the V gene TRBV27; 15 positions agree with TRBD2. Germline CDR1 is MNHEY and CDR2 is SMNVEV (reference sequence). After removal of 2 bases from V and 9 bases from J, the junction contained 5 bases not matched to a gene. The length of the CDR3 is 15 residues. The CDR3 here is CASSLGTSGRSGQYF. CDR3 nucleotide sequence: TGTGCCAGCAGTTTAGGGACTAGCGGGAGGAGCGGGCAGTACTTC.

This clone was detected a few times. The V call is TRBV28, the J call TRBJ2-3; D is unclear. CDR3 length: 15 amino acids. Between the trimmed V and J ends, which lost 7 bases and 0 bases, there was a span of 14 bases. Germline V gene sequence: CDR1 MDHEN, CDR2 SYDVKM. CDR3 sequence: CASNYFSVSTDTQYF. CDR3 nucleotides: TGTGCCAGCAACTATTTCTCCGTTAGCACAGATACGCAGTATTTT.

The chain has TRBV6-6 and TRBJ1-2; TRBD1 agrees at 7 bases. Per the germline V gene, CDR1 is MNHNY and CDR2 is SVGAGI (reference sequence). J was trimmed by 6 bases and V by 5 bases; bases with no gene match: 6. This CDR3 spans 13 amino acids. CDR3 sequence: CASSMTGSDGYTF. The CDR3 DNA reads TGTGCCAGCAGTATGACAGGGAGTGATGGCTACACCTTC.

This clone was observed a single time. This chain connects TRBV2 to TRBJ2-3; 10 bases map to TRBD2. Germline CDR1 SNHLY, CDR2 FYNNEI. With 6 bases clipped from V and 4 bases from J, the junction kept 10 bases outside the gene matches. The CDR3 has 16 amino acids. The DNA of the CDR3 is TGTGCCAGCAGAAGGACTAGCGGTATGGTATCAGATACGCAGTATTTT. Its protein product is CASRRTSGMVSDTQYF.